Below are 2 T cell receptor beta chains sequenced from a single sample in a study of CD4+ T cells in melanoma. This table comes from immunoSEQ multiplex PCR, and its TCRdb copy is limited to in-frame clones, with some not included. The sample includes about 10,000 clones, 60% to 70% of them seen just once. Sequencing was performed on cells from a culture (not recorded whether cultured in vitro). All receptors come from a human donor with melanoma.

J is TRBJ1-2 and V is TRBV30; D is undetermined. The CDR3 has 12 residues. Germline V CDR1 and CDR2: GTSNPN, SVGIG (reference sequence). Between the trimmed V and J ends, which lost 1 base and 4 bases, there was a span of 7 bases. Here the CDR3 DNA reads TGTGCCTGGAGTGGTCACAGCTATGGCTACACCTTC. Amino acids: CAWSGHSYGYTF.

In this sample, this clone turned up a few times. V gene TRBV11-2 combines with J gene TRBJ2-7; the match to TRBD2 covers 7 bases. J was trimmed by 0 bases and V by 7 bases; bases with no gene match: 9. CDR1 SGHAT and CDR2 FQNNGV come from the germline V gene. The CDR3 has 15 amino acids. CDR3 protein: CASTLGSGASYEQYF. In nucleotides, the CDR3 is TGTGCCAGCACCCTGGGGAGCGGGGCCTCCTACGAGCAGTACTTC. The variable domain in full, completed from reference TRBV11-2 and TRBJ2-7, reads EAGVAQSPRYKIIEKRQSVAFWCNPISGHATLYWYQQILGQGPKLLIQFQNNGVVDDSQLPKDRFSAERLKGVDSTLKIQPAKLEDSAVYLCASTLGSGASYEQYFGPGTRLTVT.